The entry below gives a single T cell receptor beta chain sequence along with its context. The data stem from a study of blood T cell repertoires in COVID-19. Generated by immunoSEQ multiplex PCR, the TCRdb table keeps only in-frame clones and is missing some. The sample shows approximately 170,000 clones, about four fifths of them seen only once. Germline CDR1 and CDR2: SGHNT and YYREEE (reference sequence). There are 18 residues in the CDR3. The V and J ends lost 6 bases and 0 bases respectively, with 22 bases between them. This TCR was sampled from a man in his 60s with active or convalescent COVID-19. This chain uses TRBV5-4 with TRBJ1-3; no reliable D call. Sequenced material: peripheral blood. The CDR3: CASKEGGNAPYSGNTIYF. CDR3 sequence (DNA): TGTGCCAGCAAGGAAGGAGGGAACGCTCCGTACTCTGGAAACACCATATATTTT.